A selection of T cell receptor beta chains follows, all from one sample in a study of blood T cell repertoires in COVID-19. TCRdb keeps only in-frame clones here, not all; method: immunoSEQ multiplex PCR. This sample carries about 170,000 clones, roughly 82% of them seen once, and the ten largest clones take 6.5% to 8.5%. Sequenced sample: peripheral blood. The receptors were gathered from a woman between 40 and 50 years old with COVID-19, enrolled during active disease. Each CDR3 is given with its conserved first and last residue. Each record gives: J gene, clone size, V gene, D gene, CDR3 DNA, CDR3 protein. The D gene is left open where the match is weak. Clone size appears in some rows only: once, few, many, or a class for an expanded clone.

j_call: TRBJ2-7
clone_size: few
v_call: TRBV7-3
d_call: TRBD2
cdr3_nt: TGTGCCAGCAGCTTAATGCGGGAGGTATGCGAGCAGTACTTC
cdr3_aa: CASSLMREVCEQYF

j_call: TRBJ1-6
clone_size: once
v_call: TRBV30
d_call: TRBD1
cdr3_nt: TGTGCCTGGAGATCGGACAGGTGGGAATCACCCCTCCACTTT
cdr3_aa: CAWRSDRWESPLHF

j_call: TRBJ1-5
clone_size: -
v_call: TRBV19
d_call: -
cdr3_nt: TGTGCCAGTAGTATTTCTTCCAGCGCCAGTCAGCCCCAGCATTTT
cdr3_aa: CASSISSSASQPQHF

j_call: TRBJ2-5
clone_size: -
v_call: TRBV27
d_call: TRBD1
cdr3_nt: TGTGCCAGCAGTTTATATGGGACAGGGAGGGAGACCCAGTACTTC
cdr3_aa: CASSLYGTGRETQYF

j_call: TRBJ1-3
clone_size: -
v_call: TRBV7-2
d_call: -
cdr3_nt: TGTGCCAGCAGCTTAAAAGGGGGATCGGGCGGAAACACCATATATTTT
cdr3_aa: CASSLKGGSGGNTIYF

j_call: TRBJ2-3
clone_size: -
v_call: TRBV6-4
d_call: TRBD2
cdr3_nt: TGTGCCAGCAGCGGGGGGGCGATCACAGATACGCAGTATTTT
cdr3_aa: CASSGGAITDTQYF

j_call: TRBJ2-5
clone_size: -
v_call: TRBV9
d_call: TRBD2
cdr3_nt: TGTGCCAGCAGCGAAGGGACTAGCGGGGCGCGGGAAGGAGAGACCCAGTACTTC
cdr3_aa: CASSEGTSGAREGETQYF

j_call: TRBJ2-3
clone_size: -
v_call: TRBV7-6
d_call: TRBD2
cdr3_nt: TGTGCCAGCAGCAGAATACTAGCGGAGGGTACAGATACGCAGTATTTT
cdr3_aa: CASSRILAEGTDTQYF

j_call: TRBJ2-2
clone_size: once
v_call: TRBV11-3
d_call: TRBD2
cdr3_nt: TGTGCCAGCAGCTCGGGGGGGCCGGGCACCGGGGAGCTGTTTTTT
cdr3_aa: CASSSGGPGTGELFF

j_call: TRBJ1-1
clone_size: -
v_call: TRBV14
d_call: -
cdr3_nt: TGTGCCAGCAGCCTAGATCCACCGACAGGAAGGAAAATTGAAGCTTTCTTT
cdr3_aa: CASSLDPPTGRKIEAFF

j_call: TRBJ2-6
clone_size: -
v_call: TRBV6-6
d_call: TRBD1
cdr3_nt: TGTGCCAGCAGACGACAGGGAAAGAGCTCTGGGGCCAACGTCCTGACTTTC
cdr3_aa: CASRRQGKSSGANVLTF

j_call: TRBJ2-7
clone_size: -
v_call: TRBV6-5
d_call: -
cdr3_nt: TGTGCCAGCCTACAGGGCGGCGAGCAGTACTTC
cdr3_aa: CASLQGGEQYF

j_call: TRBJ2-3
clone_size: -
v_call: TRBV27
d_call: TRBD2
cdr3_nt: TGTGCCAGCAAAGGACTAGCGGGAGGGGAAGATACGCAGTATTTT
cdr3_aa: CASKGLAGGEDTQYF

j_call: TRBJ1-4
clone_size: -
v_call: TRBV9
d_call: -
cdr3_nt: TGTGCCAGCAGGGCTACAGAGAATGAAAAACTGTTTTTT
cdr3_aa: CASRATENEKLFF

j_call: TRBJ2-1
clone_size: -
v_call: TRBV2
d_call: -
cdr3_nt: TGTGCCAGCAGTCCTTACAATGAGCAGTTCTTC
cdr3_aa: CASSPYNEQFF

j_call: TRBJ2-3
clone_size: -
v_call: TRBV5-1
d_call: TRBD2
cdr3_nt: TGCGCCAGCAGCTGGGACCCTAGCGGGAGTGGCCCAGATACGCAGTATTTT
cdr3_aa: CASSWDPSGSGPDTQYF

j_call: TRBJ2-5
clone_size: once
v_call: TRBV7-9
d_call: -
cdr3_nt: TGTGCCAGCAGCCCTCGGACAGCCCAAGAGACCCAGTACTTC
cdr3_aa: CASSPRTAQETQYF

j_call: TRBJ2-1
clone_size: once
v_call: TRBV10-2
d_call: -
cdr3_nt: TGCGCCAGCAGCGACCCTAGGTACAATGAGCAGTTCTTC
cdr3_aa: CASSDPRYNEQFF

j_call: TRBJ2-7
clone_size: -
v_call: TRBV2
d_call: TRBD1
cdr3_nt: TGTGCCAGCCGACAGGGTACGCAGTACTTC
cdr3_aa: CASRQGTQYF

j_call: TRBJ2-7
clone_size: -
v_call: TRBV24-1
d_call: TRBD1
cdr3_nt: TGTGCCACCAGTGATTCCGGGACAGGGAGTAACGAGCAGTACTTC
cdr3_aa: CATSDSGTGSNEQYF

j_call: TRBJ1-2
clone_size: -
v_call: TRBV4-1
d_call: TRBD1
cdr3_nt: TGCGCCAGCAGCCCCCCGGGACAGGCCTATGGCTACACCTTC
cdr3_aa: CASSPPGQAYGYTF

j_call: TRBJ2-6
clone_size: -
v_call: TRBV19
d_call: -
cdr3_nt: TGTGCCAGTAGTATACCTGTTTTAGGGGCCAACGTCCTGACTTTC
cdr3_aa: CASSIPVLGANVLTF

j_call: TRBJ2-3
clone_size: -
v_call: TRBV30
d_call: TRBD2
cdr3_nt: TGTGCCTGGAGTGATAGGGGAGGGCCCACAGATACGCAGTATTTT
cdr3_aa: CAWSDRGGPTDTQYF

j_call: TRBJ2-5
clone_size: -
v_call: TRBV5-8
d_call: -
cdr3_nt: TGTGCCAGCTCCCAGATGGAGACCCAGTACTTC
cdr3_aa: CASSQMETQYF

j_call: TRBJ2-2
clone_size: -
v_call: TRBV3-1/TRBV3-2
d_call: -
cdr3_nt: TGTGCCAGCAGCCTCCGGGACTGGCGCACCGGGGAGCTGTTTTTT
cdr3_aa: CASSLRDWRTGELFF

j_call: TRBJ1-2
clone_size: -
v_call: TRBV5-1
d_call: TRBD1
cdr3_nt: TGCGCCAGCAGCAAGGACAGGACCTACTATGGCTACACCTTC
cdr3_aa: CASSKDRTYYGYTF

j_call: TRBJ1-1
clone_size: -
v_call: TRBV4-1
d_call: -
cdr3_nt: TGCGCCAGCAGCCCGGAGTCGCTGAACACTGAAGCTTTCTTT
cdr3_aa: CASSPESLNTEAFF

j_call: TRBJ2-4
clone_size: -
v_call: TRBV2
d_call: -
cdr3_nt: TGTGCCAGCAGTGAACTGGGACAAAGGTTTCGGTACTTC
cdr3_aa: CASSELGQRFRYF

j_call: TRBJ2-3
clone_size: -
v_call: TRBV19
d_call: -
cdr3_nt: TGTGCCAGTAGTAGGGGGCCGGGACCTGGTGGCACAGATACGCAGTATTTT
cdr3_aa: CASSRGPGPGGTDTQYF

j_call: TRBJ2-7
clone_size: -
v_call: TRBV6-5
d_call: -
cdr3_nt: TGTGCCAGCAGTCCCCGACAGGTCTTAACCTACGAGCAGTACTTC
cdr3_aa: CASSPRQVLTYEQYF

j_call: TRBJ2-5
clone_size: once
v_call: TRBV12-3/TRBV12-4
d_call: -
cdr3_nt: TGTGCCAGCAGAGCTCAAGAGACCCAGTACTTC
cdr3_aa: CASRAQETQYF

j_call: TRBJ1-4
clone_size: -
v_call: TRBV28
d_call: -
cdr3_nt: TGTGCCAGCAGTTCCCCCAGGGGCCCTAATGAAAAACTGTTTTTT
cdr3_aa: CASSSPRGPNEKLFF

j_call: TRBJ2-3
clone_size: -
v_call: TRBV18
d_call: TRBD1
cdr3_nt: TGTGCCAGCTCACCGGGAAGCCAGGGGGCGAGGCAGTATTTT
cdr3_aa: CASSPGSQGARQYF

j_call: TRBJ1-6
clone_size: once
v_call: TRBV27
d_call: TRBD1
cdr3_nt: TGTGCCAGCAGTTCTCATCGAGGGGGCTGGGATTCACCCCTCCACTTT
cdr3_aa: CASSSHRGGWDSPLHF

j_call: TRBJ1-5
clone_size: -
v_call: TRBV6-1
d_call: -
cdr3_nt: TGTGCCAGCAGTGAATTGGGTAGGGGGATTCAGCCCCAGCATTTT
cdr3_aa: CASSELGRGIQPQHF

j_call: TRBJ1-2
clone_size: -
v_call: TRBV5-5
d_call: TRBD1
cdr3_nt: TGTGCCAGCAGCTTGAGCGAGGGACAGTTCTATGGCTACACCTTC
cdr3_aa: CASSLSEGQFYGYTF

j_call: TRBJ2-1
clone_size: -
v_call: TRBV24-1
d_call: TRBD2
cdr3_nt: TGTGCCACCAGTGGGCTAGCGGGAGTCAATGAGCAGTTCTTC
cdr3_aa: CATSGLAGVNEQFF

j_call: TRBJ2-6
clone_size: -
v_call: TRBV5-1
d_call: -
cdr3_nt: TGCGCCAGCAGCTTCACACCCAGGGGGGCCAACGTCCTGACTTTC
cdr3_aa: CASSFTPRGANVLTF

j_call: TRBJ2-1
clone_size: -
v_call: TRBV6-4
d_call: TRBD1
cdr3_nt: TGTGCCAGCAGTGGGGACAGTCCCGATGAGCAGTTCTTC
cdr3_aa: CASSGDSPDEQFF

j_call: TRBJ1-2
clone_size: -
v_call: TRBV10-3
d_call: -
cdr3_nt: TGTGCCATCAGTGAGTCACCGCAGGATGGCTACACCTTC
cdr3_aa: CAISESPQDGYTF

j_call: TRBJ2-1
clone_size: -
v_call: TRBV25-1
d_call: TRBD2
cdr3_nt: TGTGCCAGCAGTGAGAGGGGAGGGTGGCATGAGCAGTTCTTC
cdr3_aa: CASSERGGWHEQFF

j_call: TRBJ2-7
clone_size: few
v_call: TRBV2
d_call: -
cdr3_nt: TGTGCCAGCAGTCAGGGATTTTCCGAGCAGTACTTC
cdr3_aa: CASSQGFSEQYF

j_call: TRBJ1-5
clone_size: -
v_call: TRBV25-1
d_call: -
cdr3_nt: TGTGCCAGCAACAACAGGGTTTCGGTCAATCAGCCCCAGCATTTT
cdr3_aa: CASNNRVSVNQPQHF

j_call: TRBJ1-1
clone_size: -
v_call: TRBV19
d_call: -
cdr3_nt: TGTGCCAGTAGTCTTTCGGGGGGTGCTGAAGCTTTCTTT
cdr3_aa: CASSLSGGAEAFF

j_call: TRBJ2-5
clone_size: once
v_call: TRBV25-1
d_call: TRBD1
cdr3_nt: TGTGCCAGCCACGGACAGGGGGCCGAGACCCAGTACTTC
cdr3_aa: CASHGQGAETQYF

j_call: TRBJ2-1
clone_size: -
v_call: TRBV4-1
d_call: -
cdr3_nt: TGCGCCAGCAGCCAAGTGACAGCTGGTGAGCAGTTCTTC
cdr3_aa: CASSQVTAGEQFF

j_call: TRBJ1-6
clone_size: -
v_call: TRBV7-8
d_call: TRBD1
cdr3_nt: TGTGCCAGCAGCTTAGATGCAGGGGGCAATTCACCCCTCCACTTT
cdr3_aa: CASSLDAGGNSPLHF

j_call: TRBJ2-3
clone_size: -
v_call: TRBV9
d_call: -
cdr3_nt: TGTGCCAGCAGCCGAATCCGGACAGACACAGATACGCAGTATTTT
cdr3_aa: CASSRIRTDTDTQYF

j_call: TRBJ2-1
clone_size: -
v_call: TRBV23-1
d_call: -
cdr3_nt: TGCGCCAGCAGTCCCCCTGGCCTCATGCCCCCGTTGTTCTTC
cdr3_aa: CASSPPGLMPPLFF

j_call: TRBJ2-1
clone_size: -
v_call: TRBV19
d_call: -
cdr3_nt: TGTGCCAGTAGTACTAAAGGGGGGGATGAGCAGTTCTTC
cdr3_aa: CASSTKGGDEQFF

j_call: TRBJ2-7
clone_size: few
v_call: TRBV2
d_call: -
cdr3_nt: TGTGCCAGCAAGCTGCAGGGTGGCCTACACGAGCAGTACTTC
cdr3_aa: CASKLQGGLHEQYF

j_call: TRBJ2-7
clone_size: -
v_call: TRBV11-2
d_call: -
cdr3_nt: TGTGCCAGCAGCTACGAAGCAGGCTACGAGCAGTACTTC
cdr3_aa: CASSYEAGYEQYF

j_call: TRBJ2-3
clone_size: -
v_call: TRBV10-3
d_call: -
cdr3_nt: TGTGCCATCAGTGTTAAACGGGACACAGATACGCAGTATTTT
cdr3_aa: CAISVKRDTDTQYF

j_call: TRBJ1-6
clone_size: -
v_call: TRBV28
d_call: -
cdr3_nt: TGTGCCAGCAGCCTCGGGGGTGGGAGTTCACCCCTCCACTTT
cdr3_aa: CASSLGGGSSPLHF

j_call: TRBJ2-1
clone_size: -
v_call: TRBV7-9
d_call: -
cdr3_nt: TGTGCCAGCAGTTCTGATGGCTATGAGCAGTTCTTC
cdr3_aa: CASSSDGYEQFF

j_call: TRBJ2-2
clone_size: -
v_call: TRBV14
d_call: -
cdr3_nt: TGTGCCAGCAGCCTGAGCCTCAACGGGGAGCTGTTTTTT
cdr3_aa: CASSLSLNGELFF

j_call: TRBJ2-6
clone_size: -
v_call: TRBV6-1
d_call: -
cdr3_nt: TGTGCCAGCAGTGACAGGGGTGCTGGGGCCAACGTCCTGACTTTC
cdr3_aa: CASSDRGAGANVLTF

j_call: TRBJ1-1
clone_size: -
v_call: TRBV6-5
d_call: TRBD1
cdr3_nt: TGTGCCAGCAGAGAGGACAGGGCCTCCTCTGAAGCTTTCTTT
cdr3_aa: CASREDRASSEAFF

j_call: TRBJ1-6
clone_size: -
v_call: TRBV2
d_call: TRBD1
cdr3_nt: TGTGCCAGCAGTGAAGTTGTAGTTGGGACAGGGCAGTCACCCCTCCACTTT
cdr3_aa: CASSEVVVGTGQSPLHF